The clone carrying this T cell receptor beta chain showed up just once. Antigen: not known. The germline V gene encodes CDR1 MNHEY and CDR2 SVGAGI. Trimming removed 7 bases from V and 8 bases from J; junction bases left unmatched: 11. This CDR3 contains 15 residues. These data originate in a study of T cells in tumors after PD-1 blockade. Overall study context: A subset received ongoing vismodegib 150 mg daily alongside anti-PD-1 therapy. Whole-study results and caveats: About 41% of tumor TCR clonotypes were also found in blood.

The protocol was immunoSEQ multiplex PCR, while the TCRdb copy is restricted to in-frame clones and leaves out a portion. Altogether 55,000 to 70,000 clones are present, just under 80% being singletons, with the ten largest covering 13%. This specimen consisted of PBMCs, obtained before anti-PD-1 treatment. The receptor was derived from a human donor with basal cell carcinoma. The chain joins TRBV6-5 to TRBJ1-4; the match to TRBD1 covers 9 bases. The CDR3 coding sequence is TGTGCCAGCACGAATCCTAGGACAGGGGACGAAAAACTGTTTTTT. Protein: CASTNPRTGDEKLFF.